This T cell receptor (beta chain) was found in a study of regulatory T cells in long-lasting Graves disease (dated by TCRdb to about 2021). In the study overall: To count as having persistent Graves' disease, a patient had to have received antithyroid drug treatment for over 5 years with TSH receptor autoantibodies remaining persistently positive. TCR sequencing covered around 13 persistent and around 20 newly diagnosed Graves' disease patients, some 33 samples in total. This study used TCR sequencing and RNA sequencing of peripheral blood to compare persistent Graves' disease patients against newly diagnosed Graves' disease patients. The study took place in China and was registered as a clinical trial. On average, persistent Graves' disease patients in the clinical cohort had been on antithyroid drugs for approximately ten years.

Worth noting for this clonotype: This receptor's antigen is unknown. Within one base of it there is no much larger clone, and no base qualities were kept.

The sample's time point label, in plain terms: persistent/refractory GD, antithyroid drugs over 5 years with positive TRAb. For both TCR sequencing and RNA sequencing, RNA was extracted from PBMCs in TRIzol. The diagnosis of Graves' disease was made according to American Thyroid Association guidelines. Patients for the study were recruited at an endocrinology department in Xi'an, China. Each patient gave roughly 8.4 milliliters of peripheral blood, collected in an EDTA anticoagulant tube. PBMCs were isolated by Ficoll Paque Plus density gradient separation without further T cell sorting. An Agilent 2100 Bioanalyzer and agarose gel were used to check RNA quality, and a NanoDrop 2000 was used to measure RNA concentration. The library came from multiplex PCR. The sequencer was an Illumina HiSeq 4000. TCR beta libraries were built with iRepertoire HTBI primers and Arm-PCR amplification of CDR3 regions. Before sequencing, the PCR products underwent gel purification. The published analysis was carried out like this. Gene usage analysis of CDR3 amino acid clonotypes used the 62 TRBV and around 13 TRBJ segments found across samples. Filtered high-quality paired reads were merged into contigs using COPE and FqMerger. BLAST was used to align contigs to the IMGT TRBV, TRBD and TRBJ reference genes, and CDR3 was defined following IMGT. Any clonotype with a frequency above 0.1% was classified as a highly expanded clone. Repertoire diversity was measured by Shannon entropy, and V-J evenness by the Gini coefficient. Public clonotypes were defined as clonotypes shared by more than one individual. Through fastp at Q25 and MiXCR, TCRdb rebuilt clones from the public reads, retaining in-frame beta chains. Entries are consolidated by CDR3 protein sequence, retaining the most common genes and DNA. None of the V and J calls come from the authors' own analysis; TCRdb made them. Present in this sample are 400,000 to 600,000 distinct CDR3 sequences, roughly 21% of which were seen just once. The ten largest make up less than 9% of the sample.

General conclusions and limits of the study: TRBV28, TRBJ1-2 and TRBJ2-5 were preferentially used in persistent disease, while TRBV20-1 and TRBJ2-1 were favored in newly diagnosed disease. Persistent patients shared more public clonotypes among themselves (around 3,000) than newly diagnosed patients did (approximately 970). Only the TCR beta chain was sequenced and analyzed. Peripheral blood alone was examined, since thyroid tissue, which constituted the primary lesion, could not be accessed. The small sample size was acknowledged by the authors as a limitation that may reduce accuracy. Persistent Graves' disease patients showed lower TCR Shannon entropy and fewer highly expanded clones than newly diagnosed patients, suggesting clonal expansion.

The CDR3 covers 19 residues, taking in both the cysteine and the phenylalanine. Of the read, only the CDR3 DNA is kept; its 57 bases are in frame from base 1. Compared with germline, V lacks 4 bases and J lacks 0 bases; bases without a gene match: 13. CDR1 MGHRA and CDR2 YSYEKL were looked up in the germline V gene. Sequenced here: peripheral blood mononuclear cells (PBMCs), sampled when the disease was refractory, from a patient treated with antithyroid drugs. Recombination connected TRBV4-1 to TRBJ1-2, with 11 junctional bases fitting TRBD1. The clonotype comes from a female donor with Graves disease. The CDR3 sequence is CASSLDRGRGGNTNYGYTF. The nucleotide sequence is TGCGCCAGCAGCCTGGACAGGGGGCGCGGGGGTAATACTAACTATGGCTACACCTTC.